The TCR beta chain described here comes from a study of shared clonotypes between healthy human individuals. From germline, CDR1 is SNHLY and CDR2 FYNNEI. The CDR3 length is 14 residues. V gave up 4 bases and J gave up 2 bases, with 8 bases separating them. For each subset, genomic DNA was distributed in equal portions over several immunoSEQ plates. Data came from immunoSEQ multiplex PCR; TCRdb stores just in-frame clones and leaves some out. The profile shows about 2.4 million clones, over 85% of them singletons. Splitting of CD4+ cells produced CD45RA+ naive and CD45RA-negative memory subsets. The sample taken for sequencing was naive CD4+ T cells from PBMCs. As for subset: CD45RA+ positively selected. The receptor was derived from a man younger than 35 in good health. Some clones in this sample may be carry-over from other donors' samples. The chain links TRBV2 to TRBJ1-4; no clear D. CDR3 sequence: CASSGLGTNEKLFF. In DNA form, the CDR3 reads TGTGCCAGCAGTGGTCTTGGGACTAATGAAAAACTGTTTTTT. The whole variable domain, remainder taken from reference TRBV2 and TRBJ1-4, is EPEVTQTPSHQVTQMGQEVILRCVPISNHLYFYWYRQILGQKVEFLVSFYNNEISEKSEIFDDQFSVERPDGSNFTLKIRSTKLEDSAMYFCASSGLGTNEKLFFGSGTQLSVL.